These T cell receptor beta chains were read from a single sample in a study. TCRdb re-called the 5' RACE reads through MiXCR, storing one row per CDR3 protein. This table holds roughly 52,000 distinct CDR3 sequences, 15% to 20% found once. The sequenced sample consisted of naive CD4+ T cells sorted from blood. The source is a female donor with breast cancer. Each CDR3 is given with its conserved first and last residue. A D gene is named only where the DNA matches it firmly. Size is omitted from some rows. Given values are once, few, many or a class for expanded clones.

TRBJ2-7 | TRBV29-1 | many | TRBD2 | CSVESGAGGPAQYF | TGCAGCGTTGAATCCGGGGCGGGAGGGCCGGCGCAGTACTTC
TRBJ1-6 | TRBV20-1 | . | . | CSAIRTANSPLHF | TGCAGTGCTATTCGGACAGCCAATTCACCCCTCCACTTT
TRBJ2-1 | TRBV5-1 | . | . | CASSPAGGGPGEQCF | TGCGCCAGCAGCCCTGCCGGGGGAGGTCCAGGGGAGCAGTGCTTC
TRBJ2-1 | TRBV7-2 | . | . | CASSHSPTRRNEQFF | TGTGCCAGCAGCCATTCGCCGACTCGGAGGAATGAGCAGTTCTTC
TRBJ2-7 | TRBV10-2 | many | TRBD2 | CASSEGGFPTSGGFYEQYF | TGCGCCAGCAGTGAAGGGGGCTTTCCGACTAGCGGGGGATTCTACGAGCAGTACTTC
TRBJ1-1 | TRBV28 | . | TRBD1 | CASSLYRQGASFTEAFF | TGTGCCAGCAGTTTATACAGGCAGGGGGCTTCGTTTACTGAAGCTTTCTTT
TRBJ1-2 | TRBV5-1 | few | TRBD1 | CASSSGQGGYGYTF | TGCGCCAGCAGCTCCGGACAGGGCGGCTATGGCTACACCTTC
TRBJ2-3 | TRBV30 | few | TRBD2 | CAGRLAGARDTQYF | TGTGCCGGGCGACTAGCGGGGGCCCGAGATACGCAGTATTTT
TRBJ2-3 | TRBV6-6 | many | TRBD1 | CASSLGQGADTQYF | TGTGCCAGCAGCCTGGGACAGGGAGCAGATACGCAGTATTTT
TRBJ1-1 | TRBV9 | many | . | CAGTAGPKLQNTEAFF | TGTGCCGGCACCGCGGGGCCCAAACTTCAAAACACTGAAGCTTTCTTT